Below are 28 T cell receptor beta chains sequenced from a single sample in a study of monozygotic twins with inflammatory bowel disease. TCRdb reprocessed the 5' RACE reads; each CDR3 protein has one entry and no DNA is given. This sample's table reports about 160,000 distinct CDR3 sequences. Sequenced sample: blood. These receptors were collected from a human donor with ulcerative colitis or Crohn's disease, or a healthy co-twin of an affected twin (not recorded which).

The chain uses TRBV4-1 and TRBJ2-1; no DNA is available, so the TRBD2 call from TCRdb remains unchecked. CDR1 is MGHRA, CDR2 YSYEKL, per germline. This CDR3 has 16 amino acids. The CDR3 sequence is CASSRLPGLDGNEQFF.

The chain is built from TRBV28 and TRBJ1-3; as DNA is missing, the TRBD1 call by TCRdb cannot be tested. Per the germline V gene, CDR1 is MDHEN and CDR2 is SYDVKM. The CDR3 length is 14 residues. The CDR3 reads CASSSSRQGNTIYF. Based on the CDR3 plus reference TRBV28 and TRBJ1-3, the full variable domain is DVKVTQSSRYLVKRTGEKVFLECVQDMDHENMFWYRQDPGLGLRLIYFSYDVKMKEKGDIPEGYSVSREKKERFSLILESASTNQTSMYLCASSSSRQGNTIYFGEGSWLTVV.

The J gene is TRBJ2-7, the V gene TRBV3-1; the TCRdb call, TRBD2, lacks DNA for checking. The CDR3 is made up of 16 amino acids. Per germline, CDR1 LGHDT and CDR2 YNNKEL (reference sequence). CDR3 amino acids: CASSHPGLAGYYEQYF.

The chain combines TRBV20-1 with TRBJ1-2. The CDR3 sequence is 12 residues long. Germline values: CDR1 DFQATT, CDR2 SNEGSKA (reference sequence). The CDR3 region is CSAKFHLYGYTF.

The chain couples TRBV6-1 to TRBJ2-7; TCRdb names TRBD1, which stays unverified in the absence of DNA. The length of the CDR3 is 14 residues. Germline V gene data show CDR1 as MNHNS and CDR2 as SASEGT. CDR3 region: CASSEGGGGYEQYF.

The chain links TRBV7-6 to TRBJ2-5; TCRdb outputs TRBD1, but without DNA this stays unchecked. CDR1 and CDR2 from the germline V gene are SGHVS and FNYEAQ. The CDR3 is 14 amino acids. CDR3 sequence: CASSLGVGEETQYF.

The chain is built from TRBV6-2 or TRBV6-3 and TRBJ1-2; without DNA, the TCRdb call of TRBD1 cannot be checked. The CDR3 has 16 amino acids. Germline V gene lookup returns CDR1 MNHEY and CDR2 SVGEGT. The CDR3 loop reads CASSLGPGQENYGYTF.

The gene calls are TRBV20-1 and TRBJ2-5. The CDR3 has 13 residues. Germline V gives CDR1 DFQATT, CDR2 SNEGSKA (reference sequence). CDR3 in amino acids: CSASSGNEETQYF.

The chain uses TRBV18 and TRBJ1-1; TCRdb selects TRBD1, and the lack of DNA leaves this call unchecked. Looked up from germline, CDR1 is KGHSH and CDR2 is LQKENI. The CDR3 extends over 15 amino acids. The CDR3 sequence is CASSPYRGDGTEAFF.

V gene TRBV2 combines with J gene TRBJ1-1; the TCRdb D gene call, TRBD1, has no DNA to confirm it. The germline V gene has CDR1 SNHLY and CDR2 FYNNEI. This CDR3 has 14 amino acids. The CDR3: CASSPGGVDTEAFF.

This chain joins TRBV10-3 and TRBJ2-3. The CDR3 runs to 13 residues. Germline CDR1 reads ENHRY; CDR2 reads SYGVKD. This CDR3 reads CAIRDRSTDTQYF.

The chain uses TRBV5-5 and TRBJ2-1; the TRBD1 assignment by TCRdb is unverifiable without DNA. The CDR3 loop spans 17 amino acids. Per the germline V gene, CDR1 is SGHKS and CDR2 is YYEKEE (reference sequence). CDR3: CASSPRGRTSSYNEQFF. Together with reference TRBV5-5 and TRBJ2-1, the CDR3 gives the full variable domain: DAGVTQSPTHLIKTRGQQVTLRCSPISGHKSVSWYQQVLGQGPQFIFQYYEKEERGRGNFPDRFSARQFPNYSSELNVNALLLGDSALYLCASSPRGRTSSYNEQFFGPGTRLTVL.

V is TRBV11-2 and J is TRBJ2-1. The germline V gene encodes CDR1 SGHAT and CDR2 FQNNGV. The CDR3 has 13 residues. This CDR3 reads CASSLVRNNEQFF.

The genes are TRBV7-2 and TRBJ2-3; TCRdb's D call of TRBD1 is untestable without DNA. CDR3 size: 16 residues. In germline, CDR1 is SGHTA, CDR2 FQGNSA. This chain's CDR3 is CASSLVGGPSTDTQYF.

CDR3 sequence: CASSQHGPNEKLFF. The V and J genes are TRBV4-3 and TRBJ1-4. Germline V gene data show CDR1 as LGHNA and CDR2 as YSLEER. The CDR3 spans 14 residues.

The chain carries TRBV7-2 and TRBJ2-7; TCRdb names TRBD1, which stays unverified in the absence of DNA. Germline V gene sequence: CDR1 SGHTA, CDR2 FQGNSA. The CDR3 has 14 residues. This CDR3 is CASSPSGDPYEQYF.

V is TRBV20-1 and J is TRBJ1-1; the TRBD1 assignment by TCRdb is unverifiable without DNA. Germline V gene sequence: CDR1 DFQATT, CDR2 SNEGSKA (reference sequence). This CDR3 region has 15 residues. The CDR3 is CSARAPGQGNTEAFF.

This chain links TRBV20-1 with TRBJ1-4. CDR1 DFQATT and CDR2 SNEGSKA come from the germline V gene (reference sequence). This CDR3 spans 13 amino acids. The CDR3 loop reads CSALRGSNEKLFF.

This chain joins TRBV20-1 and TRBJ2-1; the TCRdb D gene call, TRBD1, has no DNA to confirm it. The CDR3 sequence is 16 residues long. Germline assignment: CDR1 DFQATT and CDR2 SNEGSKA (reference sequence). CDR3 protein: CSAAPPNPRPYNEQFF.

The chain joins TRBV18 to TRBJ2-2. The V gene's germline CDR1 is KGHSH and CDR2 LQKENI. The CDR3 loop spans 15 amino acids. The chain's CDR3 is CASSTVPGYTGELFF.

The chain's CDR3 is CSVRTGAGETQYF. J is TRBJ2-5 and V is TRBV29-1; the D call from TCRdb, TRBD1, cannot be confirmed without DNA. CDR1 is SQVTM, CDR2 ANQGSEA, per germline. The CDR3 spans 13 residues.

V is TRBV28 and J is TRBJ2-6; TCRdb names TRBD1, which stays unverified in the absence of DNA. Germline-derived CDR1 and CDR2 are MDHEN and SYDVKM. The CDR3 has 16 amino acids. CDR3 sequence: CASTPGRDAGANVLTF.

The rearrangement links TRBV5-1 to TRBJ1-1. The CDR3 runs to 14 residues. Germline assignment: CDR1 SGHRS and CDR2 YFSETQ. The CDR3 region is CASSLAPDSLEAFF. Together with reference TRBV5-1 and TRBJ1-1, the CDR3 gives the full variable domain: KAGVTQTPRYLIKTRGQQVTLSCSPISGHRSVSWYQQTPGQGLQFLFEYFSETQRNKGNFPGRFSGRQFSNSRSEMNVSTLELGDSALYLCASSLAPDSLEAFFGQGTRLTVV.

The chain carries TRBV29-1 and TRBJ1-2. Germline V gene lookup returns CDR1 SQVTM and CDR2 ANQGSEA. The CDR3 has 12 amino acids. CDR3 residues: CSGRTANYGYTF.

V usage is TRBV6-6 and J usage is TRBJ1-3. The CDR3 length is 14 residues. The germline gives CDR1 MNHNY, CDR2 SVGAGI (reference sequence). CDR3 protein: CASTPRGSGNTIYF.

The rearrangement joins TRBV20-1 to TRBJ2-7; TCRdb selects TRBD1, and the lack of DNA leaves this call unchecked. The CDR3 is 13 amino acids. The germline gives CDR1 DFQATT, CDR2 SNEGSKA (reference sequence). The CDR3 here is CSASGHPSYEQYF.

This sequence joins TRBV6-6 and TRBJ2-7; the TRBD1 assignment by TCRdb is unverifiable without DNA. CDR3 length: 14 residues. Germline CDR1 is MNHNY and CDR2 is SVGAGI (reference sequence). This CDR3 is CASSYRGQSGEQYF.

The CDR3 here is CASSLDRFSPLHF. This rearrangement joins TRBV7-7 to TRBJ1-6. CDR1 is SSHAT and CDR2 is FNYEAQ in the germline V gene (reference sequence). The CDR3 totals 13 residues.